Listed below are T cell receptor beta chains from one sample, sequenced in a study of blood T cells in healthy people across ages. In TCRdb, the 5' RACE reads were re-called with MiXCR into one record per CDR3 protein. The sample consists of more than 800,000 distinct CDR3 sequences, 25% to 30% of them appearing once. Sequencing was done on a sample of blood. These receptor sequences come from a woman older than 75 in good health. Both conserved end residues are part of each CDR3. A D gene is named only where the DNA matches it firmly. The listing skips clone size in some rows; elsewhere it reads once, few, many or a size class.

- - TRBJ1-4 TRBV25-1 CASSETLQHEKLFF TGTGCCAGCAGTGAGACCCTTCAACATGAAAAACTGTTTTTT
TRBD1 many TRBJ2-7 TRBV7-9 CASSWGQGYHEQYF TGTGCCAGCAGCTGGGGACAGGGGTACCACGAGCAGTACTTC
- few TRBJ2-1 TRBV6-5 CASSYAGKGGYNEQFF TGTGCCAGCAGTTACGCGGGGAAGGGGGGGTACAATGAGCAGTTCTTC
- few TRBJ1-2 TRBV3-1 CASSPGRNNYGYTF TGTGCCAGCAGCCCAGGACGGAATAACTATGGCTACACCTTC
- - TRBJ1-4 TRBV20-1 CSARSTGGHSNEKLFF TGCAGTGCTAGATCGACGGGGGGGCATTCTAATGAAAAACTGTTTTTT
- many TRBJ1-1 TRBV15 CATSRDGEGEAAEAFF TGTGCCACCAGCAGAGATGGGGAAGGGGAAGCGGCTGAAGCTTTCTTT
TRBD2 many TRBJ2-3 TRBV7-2 CASSLARGASGGLSTDTQYF TGTGCCAGCAGCTTAGCGCGGGGGGCTAGCGGGGGGCTTAGCACAGATACGCAGTATTTT
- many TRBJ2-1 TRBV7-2 CASSRLDKFDEQFF TGTGCCAGCAGCAGATTGGACAAGTTCGATGAGCAGTTCTTC
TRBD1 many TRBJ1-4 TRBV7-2 CASSLNRGANEKLFF TGTGCCAGCAGCCTCAACAGGGGAGCTAATGAAAAACTGTTTTTT
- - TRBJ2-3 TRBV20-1 CSARALRGRSTDTQYF TGCAGTGCTAGAGCCCTGCGAGGGAGATCCACAGATACGCAGTATTTT
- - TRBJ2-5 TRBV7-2 CASSLGGSGQEAQYF TGTGCCAGCAGCCTAGGGGGGAGTGGACAGGAGGCCCAGTACTTC
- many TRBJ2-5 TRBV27 CASSLSRGVQETQYF TGTGCCAGCAGTTTATCACGCGGGGTCCAAGAGACCCAGTACTTC
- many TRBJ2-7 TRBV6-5 CASSYSRQNYEQYF TGTGCCAGCAGTTACTCGCGACAGAACTACGAGCAGTACTTC
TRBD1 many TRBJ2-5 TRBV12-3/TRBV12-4 CASRAGQGLVETQYF TGTGCCAGCAGGGCGGGACAGGGGCTTGTGGAGACCCAGTACTTC
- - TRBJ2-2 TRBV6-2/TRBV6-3 CASSYRGTVTGELFF TGTGCCAGCAGTTACCGGGGGACGGTCACCGGGGAGCTGTTTTTT